The clone carrying this TCR beta chain was counted between two and nine times. TCRdb processed the 5' RACE reads anew with MiXCR; each CDR3 protein has one entry. The sample yields 210,000 or so distinct CDR3 sequences, about a sixth seen once. This sample stems from a study of identical twins. CDR3 length: 16 residues. With V trimmed by 3 bases and J by 1 base, 8 bases remained unmatched. CDR1 is SQVTM, CDR2 ANQGSEA, per germline. These data were also filed under a second study, of T cells expressing NK-cell markers.

The rearrangement joins TRBV29-1 to TRBJ2-1, with 8 positions matching TRBD1. The sequenced material came from CD8+ T cells sorted from blood. The clonotype originates from a woman aged 18-30 years in good health. The CDR3 region is CSVDSPTGESYNEQFF. The CDR3 DNA follows: TGCAGCGTTGATTCCCCGACAGGGGAATCCTACAATGAGCAGTTCTTC.